This passage covers 5 T cell receptor beta chains from one sample sequenced in a study of cytomegalovirus exposure and HLA in healthy donors (dated by TCRdb to about 2017). The library was made by the immunoSEQ multiplex PCR assay. Here the immuneACCESS table is served through TCRdb, limited to in-frame sequences with V and J called. Missing clones are a known gap in these copies; in checked studies unresolved V genes cover under half, and the rest lacks a known reason. The sample table lists more than 55,000 clones, more than 80% of them with a count of one. The ten largest clonotypes hold 3% of the sample. Sequences were obtained from PBMCs. The receptors originated from a man aged 18 to 35 in good health and CMV-seronegative.

The chain is built from TRBV4-1 and TRBJ2-6, with TRBD1 identical over 7 bases. CDR1 is MGHRA and CDR2 is YSYEKL in the germline V gene. The CDR3 totals 17 residues. With 4 bases clipped from V and 0 bases from J, the junction kept 6 bases outside the gene matches. CDR3 region: CASSPGQEISGANVLTF. The CDR3, as DNA: TGCGCCAGCAGCCCCGGACAGGAGATCTCTGGGGCCAACGTCCTGACTTTC.

The chain recombines TRBV28 with TRBJ2-5, with a weak D call TRBD1 (6 bases). Germline loops: CDR1 MDHEN, CDR2 SYDVKM. The CDR3 sequence is 13 residues long. The V end was cut by 6 bases, the J end by 3 bases, with 11 bases between. CDR3: CASRWDTEETQYF. CDR3 sequence (DNA): TGTGCCAGCAGGTGGGACACCGAAGAGACCCAGTACTTC.

The gene calls are TRBV2 and TRBJ2-5, with 8 bases lining up with TRBD2. CDR3 length: 16 residues. Germline CDR1 is SNHLY and CDR2 is FYNNEI. The V gene end was trimmed by 10 bases and the J gene end by 1 base; junction bases not matched to a gene: 14. The CDR3 loop is CATPNEAGVPQETQYF. CDR3 DNA sequence: TGTGCCACCCCAAACGAAGCGGGAGTCCCCCAAGAGACCCAGTACTTC.

CDR3 protein: CASSIRGYF. The DNA for the CDR3 is TGTGCCAGTAGTATCCGGGGTTACTTC. The J gene is TRBJ2-5, the V gene TRBV19; D possibly corresponds to TRBD2 (5 bases). The germline V gene encodes CDR1 LNHDA and CDR2 SQIVND (reference sequence). This CDR3 is 9 amino acids long. Trimming stripped 3 bases from V and 14 bases from J, with 7 bases between.

The chain recombines TRBV28 with TRBJ1-4, with D maybe TRBD1 (6 bases). Trimming pared 7 bases from V and 5 bases from J, leaving 11 bases between. Germline V gene sequence: CDR1 MDHEN, CDR2 SYDVKM. The CDR3 contains 13 residues. The CDR3 DNA reads TGTGCCAGCAAAGGACAGTACAATGAAAAACTGTTTTTT. The encoded protein is CASKGQYNEKLFF. Full variable domain (remainder filled in from reference TRBV28 and TRBJ1-4): DVKVTQSSRYLVKRTGEKVFLECVQDMDHENMFWYRQDPGLGLRLIYFSYDVKMKEKGDIPEGYSVSREKKERFSLILESASTNQTSMYLCASKGQYNEKLFFGSGTQLSVL.